A selection of T cell receptor beta chains follows, all from one sample in a study of blood T cell repertoires in COVID-19. TCRdb's copy holds only in-frame clones and misses some; the assay was immunoSEQ multiplex PCR. The data show under 70,000 clones, 90% seen once. Sequenced sample: peripheral blood. The receptors here all came from a man in his 60s with active COVID-19. Both conserved end residues are part of each CDR3. The order of the fields is clone size, V gene, D gene, CDR3 length, J gene, CDR3 DNA, CDR3 protein. The D gene is left open where the match is weak. Not all rows give a size; the values are once, few, many and, for expanded clones, a class.

abundance: .; v_gene: TRBV19; d_gene: .; len: 12; j_gene: TRBJ1-6; CDR3nt: TGTGCCAGTAGTCATAGAGAAGCGCCCCTCCACTTT; CDR3aa: CASSHREAPLHF
abundance: .; v_gene: TRBV7-2; d_gene: TRBD2; len: 18; j_gene: TRBJ2-5; CDR3nt: TGTGCCAGCAGCTTAGCCCTAGCGGGAGTCGTTATCCAAGAGACCCAGTACTTC; CDR3aa: CASSLALAGVVIQETQYF
abundance: .; v_gene: TRBV4-2; d_gene: TRBD1; len: 15; j_gene: TRBJ2-7; CDR3nt: TGTGCCAGCAGCCCACCGGGACAGGGCTCCTACGAGCAGTACTTC; CDR3aa: CASSPPGQGSYEQYF
abundance: .; v_gene: TRBV5-5; d_gene: .; len: 15; j_gene: TRBJ2-2; CDR3nt: TGTGCCAGCAGCTTGGGGACAGTGAACACCGGGGAGCTGTTTTTT; CDR3aa: CASSLGTVNTGELFF
abundance: .; v_gene: TRBV3-1/TRBV3-2; d_gene: .; len: 16; j_gene: TRBJ2-5; CDR3nt: TGTGCCAGCAGCCTCCAGGGGGAGCGGGCAGGGGAGACCCAGTACTTC; CDR3aa: CASSLQGERAGETQYF
abundance: .; v_gene: TRBV7-9; d_gene: .; len: 16; j_gene: TRBJ2-3; CDR3nt: TGTGCCAGCAGCCCCTGGCGGGACCGTAGCACAGATACGCAGTATTTT; CDR3aa: CASSPWRDRSTDTQYF
abundance: .; v_gene: TRBV5-1; d_gene: .; len: 13; j_gene: TRBJ2-2; CDR3nt: TGCGCCAGCCTAACAGCGAACACCGGGGAGCTGTTTTTT; CDR3aa: CASLTANTGELFF
abundance: few; v_gene: TRBV2; d_gene: TRBD1; len: 15; j_gene: TRBJ1-2; CDR3nt: TGTGCCAGCTCATCGAGTCGGACAGGCCTCTATGGCTACACCTTC; CDR3aa: CASSSSRTGLYGYTF
abundance: once; v_gene: TRBV24-1; d_gene: TRBD2; len: 16; j_gene: TRBJ2-2; CDR3nt: TGTGCCACCAGTGGGTGGCGGGAGAGCGGGACCGGGGAGCTGTTTTTT; CDR3aa: CATSGWRESGTGELFF
abundance: .; v_gene: TRBV5-4; d_gene: TRBD2; len: 15; j_gene: TRBJ2-7; CDR3nt: TGTGCCAGCAGCTTGACTAGCGGGAGTGGCGACGAGCAGTACTTC; CDR3aa: CASSLTSGSGDEQYF
abundance: .; v_gene: TRBV11-2; d_gene: .; len: 14; j_gene: TRBJ1-4; CDR3nt: TGTGCCAGCAGCTTAGTTCCAGCTAATGAAAAACTGTTTTTT; CDR3aa: CASSLVPANEKLFF
abundance: .; v_gene: TRBV7-2; d_gene: TRBD1; len: 18; j_gene: TRBJ1-2; CDR3nt: TGTGCCAGCAGCTTAGCAGGACAGGCGATTTTCGGAAACTATGGCTACACCTTC; CDR3aa: CASSLAGQAIFGNYGYTF
abundance: .; v_gene: TRBV5-4; d_gene: TRBD2; len: 16; j_gene: TRBJ2-2; CDR3nt: TGTGCCAGCAGCCCGCAGCGGGGGGGCTACACCGGGGAGCTGTTTTTT; CDR3aa: CASSPQRGGYTGELFF
abundance: once; v_gene: TRBV6-5; d_gene: TRBD1; len: 14; j_gene: TRBJ2-5; CDR3nt: TGTGCCAGCACCCTGGGGACAGGGGGAGAGACCCAGTACTTC; CDR3aa: CASTLGTGGETQYF
abundance: .; v_gene: TRBV28; d_gene: TRBD1; len: 16; j_gene: TRBJ1-1; CDR3nt: TGTGCCAGCAGCTCCCTTCAGGGGGCTATGAGAACTGAAGCTTTCTTT; CDR3aa: CASSSLQGAMRTEAFF
abundance: .; v_gene: TRBV27; d_gene: TRBD1; len: 15; j_gene: TRBJ2-7; CDR3nt: TGTGCCAGCAGTTCGCCGGGACAGGGAGTCTACGAGCAGTACTTC; CDR3aa: CASSSPGQGVYEQYF
abundance: .; v_gene: TRBV4-3; d_gene: .; len: 14; j_gene: TRBJ2-5; CDR3nt: TGCGCCAGCAGCGTAGCCCGGGGTAGAGAGACCCAGTACTTC; CDR3aa: CASSVARGRETQYF
abundance: once; v_gene: TRBV27; d_gene: .; len: 13; j_gene: TRBJ2-3; CDR3nt: TGTGCCAGCAGCCGTGGCGGGCCAGATACGCAGTATTTT; CDR3aa: CASSRGGPDTQYF